This paragraph covers one T cell receptor (beta chain) sequence. TCRdb keeps only in-frame clones here, not all; method: immunoSEQ multiplex PCR. The sample contains 350,000 to 400,000 clones, 87% of which appear only once. Allocation to cohorts depended on clinical history reported by the participants. Germline values: CDR1 SGHAT, CDR2 FQNNGV. The germline V and J ends were trimmed by 5 bases and 0 bases, with 16 bases remaining between them. There are 16 residues in the CDR3. The record originates from a study of blood T cell repertoires in COVID-19. Looking at the study overall: PBMCs, B-cell-depleted T cells, or T cells were the source of the cDNA or gDNA that made up the material.

The chain combines TRBV11-2 with TRBJ1-2; D is ambiguous. The sequence came from a man aged 40-49 years in a cohort exposed to, infected with or recovered from COVID-19 (not recorded which). Sequencing was carried out using PBMCs or T cells enriched from blood (not recorded which). The CDR3 bases are TGTGCCAGCAGCCCCCTGGACTTTCTAGCTAACTATGGCTACACCTTC. It translates to CASSPLDFLANYGYTF.